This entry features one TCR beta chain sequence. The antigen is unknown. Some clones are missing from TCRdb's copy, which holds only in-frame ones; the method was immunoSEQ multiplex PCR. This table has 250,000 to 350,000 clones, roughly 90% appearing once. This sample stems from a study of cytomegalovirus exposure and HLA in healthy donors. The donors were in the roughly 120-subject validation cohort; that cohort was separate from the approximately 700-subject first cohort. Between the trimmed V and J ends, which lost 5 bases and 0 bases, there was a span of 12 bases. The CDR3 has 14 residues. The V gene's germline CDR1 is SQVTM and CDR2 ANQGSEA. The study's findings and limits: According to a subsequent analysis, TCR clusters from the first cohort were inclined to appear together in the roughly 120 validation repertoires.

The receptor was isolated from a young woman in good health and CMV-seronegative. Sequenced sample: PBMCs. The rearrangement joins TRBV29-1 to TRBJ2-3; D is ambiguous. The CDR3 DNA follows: TGCAGCGTTCCCCTGTCCTCTAGCACAGATACGCAGTATTTT. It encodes CSVPLSSSTDTQYF.